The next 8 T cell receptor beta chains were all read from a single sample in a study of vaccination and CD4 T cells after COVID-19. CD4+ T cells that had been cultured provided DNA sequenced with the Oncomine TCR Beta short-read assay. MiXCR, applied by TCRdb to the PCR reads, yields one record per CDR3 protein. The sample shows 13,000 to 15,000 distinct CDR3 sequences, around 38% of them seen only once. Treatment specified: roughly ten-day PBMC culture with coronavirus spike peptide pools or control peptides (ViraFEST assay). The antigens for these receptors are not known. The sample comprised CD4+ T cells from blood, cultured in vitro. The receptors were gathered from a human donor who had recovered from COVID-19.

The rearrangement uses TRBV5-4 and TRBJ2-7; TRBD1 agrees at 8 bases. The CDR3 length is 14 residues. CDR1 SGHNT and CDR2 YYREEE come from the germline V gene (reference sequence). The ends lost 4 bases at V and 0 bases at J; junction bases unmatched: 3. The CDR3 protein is CASSLDRVSYEQYF. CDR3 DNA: TGTGCCAGCAGCCTGGACAGGGTCTCCTACGAGCAGTACTTC. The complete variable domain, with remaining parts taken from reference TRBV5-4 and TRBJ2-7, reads ETGVTQSPTHLIKTRGQQVTLRCSSQSGHNTVSWYQQALGQGPQFIFQYYREEENGRGNFPPRFSGLQFPNYSSELNVNALELDDSALYLCASSLDRVSYEQYFGPGTRLTVT.

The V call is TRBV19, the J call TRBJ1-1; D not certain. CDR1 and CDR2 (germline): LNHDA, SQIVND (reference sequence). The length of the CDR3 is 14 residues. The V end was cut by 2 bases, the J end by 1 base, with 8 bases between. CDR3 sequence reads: CASSIRRQNTEAFF. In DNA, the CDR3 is TGTGCCAGTAGTATAAGGAGGCAGAACACTGAAGCTTTCTTT.

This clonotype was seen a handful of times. This chain's CDR3 is CASSLTLAGVETQYF. The CDR3 nucleotides read TGTGCCAGCAGTTTAACACTAGCGGGAGTCGAGACCCAGTACTTC. V gene TRBV12-3 or TRBV12-4 combines with J gene TRBJ2-5; TRBD2 agrees at 11 bases. Trimming removed 2 bases from V and 5 bases from J; junction bases left unmatched: 4. The CDR3 is made up of 15 amino acids.

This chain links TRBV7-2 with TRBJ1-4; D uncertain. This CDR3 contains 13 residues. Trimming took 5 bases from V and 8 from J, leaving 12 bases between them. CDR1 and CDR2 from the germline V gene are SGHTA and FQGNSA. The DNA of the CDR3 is TGTGCCAGCAGCCCAGCCTCGTTCGAAAAACTGTTTTTT. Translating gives CASSPASFEKLFF.

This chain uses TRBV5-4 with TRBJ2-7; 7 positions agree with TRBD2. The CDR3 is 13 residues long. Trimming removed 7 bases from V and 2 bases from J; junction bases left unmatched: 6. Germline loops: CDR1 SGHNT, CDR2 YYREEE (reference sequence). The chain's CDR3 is CASQRDPAYEQYF. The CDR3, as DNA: TGTGCCAGCCAGCGGGACCCCGCCTACGAGCAGTACTTC.

The CDR3: CASSEELAGGRRNEQFF. The CDR3 nucleotides are TGTGCCAGCAGTGAGGAATTAGCGGGAGGTCGAAGGAATGAGCAGTTCTTC. This chain joins TRBV25-1 and TRBJ2-1; 10 bases agree with TRBD2. The CDR3 has 17 amino acids. V gave up 3 bases and J gave up 7 bases; unmatched junction bases: 12. Germline V CDR1 and CDR2: MGHDK, SYGVNS.

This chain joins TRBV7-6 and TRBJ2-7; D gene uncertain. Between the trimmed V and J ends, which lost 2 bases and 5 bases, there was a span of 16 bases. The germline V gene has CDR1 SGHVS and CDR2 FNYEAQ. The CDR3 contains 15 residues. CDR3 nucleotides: TGTGCCAGCAGCTTAAATTTTAGGGCGGCCCACGAGCAGTACTTC. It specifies CASSLNFRAAHEQYF.

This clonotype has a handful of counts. CDR3: CASSRAGSNQPQHF. CDR3 nucleotide sequence: TGTGCCAGCAGCCGGGCGGGTAGCAATCAGCCCCAGCATTTT. This rearrangement joins TRBV7-9 to TRBJ1-5, with D unresolved. The ends were cut back, 5 bases at V and 0 bases at J, with 8 bases in the middle. Germline V gene lookup returns CDR1 SEHNR and CDR2 FQNEAQ (reference sequence). The CDR3 is 14 amino acids.